One and the same sample provided the 20 T cell receptor beta chains below, sequenced in a study of blood T cell repertoires in COVID-19. Only in-frame clones appear in the TCRdb table, and some are missing; sequencing was by immunoSEQ multiplex PCR. Of tens of thousands of clones listed, about 86% are singletons. Sequenced input: peripheral blood. These receptors were obtained from a man between 40 and 49 years old with acute or convalescent COVID-19.

This clone was counted between two and nine times. V usage is TRBV28 and J usage is TRBJ1-2, with TRBD1 identical over 9 bases. Germline trimming cut 6 bases from V and 5 bases from J; bases unmatched to any gene: 4. This CDR3 region has 13 residues. Germline CDR1 and CDR2: MDHEN and SYDVKM. The CDR3 DNA reads TGTGCCAGCAGGGCCGGGACAGGGTATGGCTACACCTTC. Translating it yields CASRAGTGYGYTF.

V and J are TRBV18 and TRBJ1-1; 9 positions match TRBD1. V was clipped by 0 bases and J by 6 bases; unmatched bases: 23. Germline CDR1 and CDR2: KGHSH and LQKENI. This CDR3 is 21 amino acids long. This CDR3 reads CASSPPYSGQGSVRRLAEAFF. In nucleotides, the CDR3 is TGTGCCAGCTCACCACCGTACAGTGGACAGGGGAGTGTTAGACGATTGGCTGAAGCTTTCTTT.

The rearrangement joins TRBV2 to TRBJ1-4; 7 positions match TRBD1. Germline loops: CDR1 SNHLY, CDR2 FYNNEI. The V and J ends lost 4 bases and 6 bases, in that order; junction bases with no gene match: 8. The CDR3 spans 15 residues. DNA for the CDR3: TGTGCCAGCAGTGTGAGTAGGGACAGATATGAAAAACTGTTTTTT. It codes for CASSVSRDRYEKLFF. Based on the CDR3 plus reference TRBV2 and TRBJ1-4, the full variable domain is EPEVTQTPSHQVTQMGQEVILRCVPISNHLYFYWYRQILGQKVEFLVSFYNNEISEKSEIFDDQFSVERPDGSNFTLKIRSTKLEDSAMYFCASSVSRDRYEKLFFGSGTQLSVL.

The chain combines TRBV11-2 with TRBJ1-1, with 12 nucleotides matching TRBD1. Trimming removed 1 base from V and 4 bases from J; junction bases left unmatched: 7. The CDR3 runs 17 residues. The germline gives CDR1 SGHAT, CDR2 FQNNGV. The CDR3 sequence is CASSLAGDRGLGTEAFF. The CDR3 DNA reads TGTGCCAGCAGCTTAGCTGGGGACAGGGGGCTAGGCACTGAAGCTTTCTTT.

The CDR3 sequence: CASSSSTGNEQYF. In nucleotides, the CDR3 is TGTGCCAGCAGCTCCTCCACGGGGAACGAGCAGTACTTC. V and J are TRBV5-6 and TRBJ2-7, with D maybe TRBD2 (5 bases). The CDR3 sequence is 13 residues long. V was shortened by 3 bases and J by 5 bases, with 12 bases between the two germline ends. Germline V CDR1 and CDR2: SGHDT, YYEEEE.

The V and J genes are TRBV30 and TRBJ1-2, with unresolved D. V lost 3 bases to trimming and J lost 2 bases, with 13 bases between them. The CDR3 extends over 14 amino acids. Germline CDR1 and CDR2: GTSNPN and SVGIG (reference sequence). The CDR3 reads CAWRRTGFNYGYTF. CDR3 DNA sequence: TGTGCCTGGAGACGAACGGGATTCAACTATGGCTACACCTTC.

This sequence joins TRBV29-1 and TRBJ2-3, with a weak D call TRBD1 (5 bases). Per the germline V gene, CDR1 is SQVTM and CDR2 is ANQGSEA. This CDR3 contains 13 residues. V lost 6 bases and J lost 2, with 12 bases in between. The CDR3 here is CSVRQKFTDTQYF. DNA of the CDR3: TGCAGCGTGAGACAGAAATTCACAGATACGCAGTATTTT.

This chain uses TRBV30 with TRBJ1-3; 9 nucleotides line up with TRBD1. J was trimmed by 7 bases and V by 8 bases; bases with no gene match: 9. The CDR3 runs 13 residues. Germline loops: CDR1 GTSNPN, CDR2 SVGIG (reference sequence). The CDR3 DNA is TGTGCCACGACAGGGGGGTCTGAGAACACCATATATTTT. As protein: CATTGGSENTIYF.

The rearrangement links TRBV6-6 to TRBJ2-2, with TRBD2 matching 8 bases. In germline, CDR1 is MNHNY, CDR2 SVGAGI (reference sequence). After removal of 5 bases from V and 6 bases from J, the junction contained 14 bases not matched to a gene. This CDR3 spans 17 amino acids. CDR3 loop: CASSLSGTSFVPGELFF. The CDR3 nucleotides are TGTGCCAGCAGTCTATCCGGGACTAGTTTTGTTCCCGGGGAGCTGTTTTTT.

V and J are TRBV18 and TRBJ1-5, with D unresolved. CDR3 length: 15 amino acids. Trimming took 5 bases from V and 0 from J, leaving 11 bases between them. CDR1 is KGHSH and CDR2 is LQKENI in the germline V gene. The CDR3 here is CASSRESDSNQPQHF. The CDR3 region has the DNA TGTGCCAGCTCAAGGGAGAGTGATAGCAATCAGCCCCAGCATTTT.

This sequence joins TRBV19 and TRBJ1-3; TRBD1 agrees at 9 bases. The germline V gene encodes CDR1 LNHDA and CDR2 SQIVND (reference sequence). The CDR3 runs to 16 residues. The junction had 6 bases not matched to a gene; V was cut back by 6 bases and J by 0 bases. CDR3 region: CASRRPGQGSGNTIYF. The CDR3 coding sequence is TGTGCCAGTAGGCGCCCGGGACAGGGCTCTGGAAACACCATATATTTT.

This clone was found a few times. V and J are TRBV30 and TRBJ1-6, with no clear D. Between the trimmed V and J ends, which lost 2 bases and 6 bases, there was a span of 17 bases. From germline, CDR1 is GTSNPN and CDR2 SVGIG (reference sequence). The CDR3 totals 16 residues. The chain's CDR3 is CAWSRGGPLSNSPLHF. Here the CDR3 DNA reads TGTGCCTGGAGTCGGGGAGGGCCCTTAAGTAATTCACCCCTCCACTTT.

The chain joins TRBV11-2 to TRBJ2-3, with 12 bases fitting TRBD2. After removal of 3 bases from V and 4 bases from J, the junction contained 14 bases not matched to a gene. The CDR3 has 19 amino acids. Germline V CDR1 and CDR2: SGHAT, FQNNGV. CDR3 sequence: CASSFGASGGASGSDTQYF. The DNA of the CDR3 is TGTGCCAGCAGCTTTGGGGCTAGCGGGGGGGCCAGTGGATCAGATACGCAGTATTTT.

V and J are TRBV30 and TRBJ2-1; 7 bases match TRBD2. J was trimmed by 8 bases and V by 2 bases; bases with no gene match: 6. This CDR3 comprises 13 residues. Germline-derived CDR1 and CDR2 are GTSNPN and SVGIG (reference sequence). The CDR3 spells CAWSSTSSYEQFF. CDR3 bases: TGTGCCTGGAGTTCGACTAGCTCTTATGAGCAGTTCTTC.

In its sample, this clone was seen once. The chain has TRBV12-5 and TRBJ1-2, with D tentatively TRBD1 (5 bases). V was shortened by 1 base and J by 6 bases, with 12 bases between the two germline ends. Germline values: CDR1 LGHNT, CDR2 FRNRAP. The length of the CDR3 is 14 residues. The CDR3 is CASGLGAPGNGYTF. The CDR3, as DNA: TGTGCTAGTGGTTTGGGCGCCCCAGGGAATGGCTACACCTTC.

This chain links TRBV3-1 (or the pseudogene TRBV3-2) with TRBJ2-2; D perhaps matches TRBD2 (5 bases). The CDR3 contains 15 residues. Germline assignment: CDR1 LGHDT and CDR2 YNNKEL (reference sequence). V lost 4 bases, J lost 7 bases, and 16 bases lay in between. The CDR3 nucleotides read TGTGCCAGCAGCCCCCCGGGGTTTCTCGGCGGGGAGCTGTTTTTT. Its protein product is CASSPPGFLGGELFF.

The chain employs TRBV21-1 and TRBJ1-6; the table's TRBD1 call for D was not verified on the DNA. TRBV21-1 is a pseudogene segment. The CDR3 spans 20 residues. The DNA for the CDR3 is TGTGCCAGCAGCAAAGCGCTTTTGATTCGCTTGGACAGGGAAAATTCACCCCTCCACTTT. This sequence encodes CASSKALLIRLDRENSPLHF.

The chain carries TRBV19 and TRBJ1-1; D may be TRBD1 (6 bases). Germline V lookup: CDR1 LNHDA, CDR2 SQIVND (reference sequence). CDR3 length: 14 amino acids. Trimming took 6 bases from V and 3 from J, leaving 14 bases between them. The CDR3 bases are TGTGCCAGTAGAAATACAGGGCACTACACTGAAGCTTTCTTT. Encoded protein: CASRNTGHYTEAFF.

V is TRBV18 and J is TRBJ2-7; perhaps TRBD1 as D (5 bases). The CDR3 length is 13 residues. V lost 2 bases to trimming and J lost 7 bases, with 12 bases between them. Germline CDR1 and CDR2: KGHSH and LQKENI. The DNA for the CDR3 is TGTGCCAGCTCACCAAAGGGGTTGGGTGAGCAGTACTTC. It codes for CASSPKGLGEQYF. The full variable domain, completed using reference TRBV18 and TRBJ2-7, is NAGVMQNPRHLVRRRGQEARLRCSPMKGHSHVYWYRQLPEEGLKFMVYLQKENIIDESGMPKERFSAEFPKEGPSILRIQQVVRGDSAAYFCASSPKGLGEQYFGPGTRLTVT.

The rearrangement joins TRBV2 to TRBJ1-4; D remains ambiguous. Germline lookup yields CDR1 SNHLY and CDR2 FYNNEI. Trimming took 8 bases from V and 8 from J, leaving 21 bases between them. CDR3 size: 15 residues. The CDR3 loop reads CASSEPWGPGEKLFF. The CDR3 DNA is TGTGCCAGCTCCGAGCCGTGGGGTCCGGGGGAAAAACTGTTTTTT.